This T cell receptor beta chain was identified in a study of graft-versus-host responses after intestinal transplantation. Study-level information: Each patient got anti-thymocyte globulin induction, then tacrolimus and steroids for about 3 years.

Generated by immunoSEQ multiplex PCR, the TCRdb table keeps only in-frame clones and is missing some. The sample has about 35,000 clones, 93% seen once. Points from the study as a whole: Levels of circulating GvH clones at their peak were associated with early post-transplant HvG declines.

Per the germline V gene, CDR1 is SGDLS and CDR2 is YYNGEE. CDR3 length equals 18 residues. Trimming stripped 0 bases from V and 7 bases from J, with 25 bases between. About this clone: Its antigen is not identified.

The TCR sequence derives from a human donor who was the organ donor for an intestinal transplant. Sample: unstimulated CD8+ T cells sorted from spleen or lymph node cells, taken before transplant. This chain joins TRBV9 and TRBJ1-2; D is unclear. CDR3 sequence: CASSVVRSGVRTACGYTF. CDR3 sequence (DNA): TGTGCCAGCAGCGTAGTCCGGTCCGGCGTTAGGACTGCTTGTGGCTACACCTTC.